The 10 T cell receptor beta chains below come from one sample, sequenced in a study of cytomegalovirus exposure and HLA in healthy donors. PCR amplification relied on 60 Vbeta primers (plus 13 Jbeta primers). Clones were read by immunoSEQ multiplex PCR, and TCRdb kept only the in-frame ones, dropping some. Here the sample spans fewer than 180,000 clones, around 79% being singletons. Specimen: PBMCs. Every receptor here comes from a human donor in good health.

The J gene is TRBJ2-5, the V gene TRBV6-5; 8 bases agree with TRBD2. V shed 4 bases and J 6 bases; nucleotides not matched to a gene: 10. The V gene's germline CDR1 is MNHEY and CDR2 SVGAGI. The CDR3 sequence is 15 residues long. The CDR3 DNA follows: TGTGCCAGCAGTTCTAGACGAGCGGGAGAACAGACCCAGTACTTC. This sequence encodes CASSSRRAGEQTQYF.

The chain recombines TRBV7-3 with TRBJ2-5; D is possibly TRBD2 (6 bases). Between the trimmed V and J ends, which lost 5 bases and 1 base, there was a span of 14 bases. Germline V gene lookup returns CDR1 SGHTA and CDR2 FQGTGA. The CDR3 has 15 amino acids. CDR3: CASSQISGTQETQYF. CDR3 nucleotides: TGTGCCAGCAGCCAAATTAGCGGCACCCAAGAGACCCAGTACTTC.

The chain has TRBV11-2 and TRBJ2-7; possible D gene TRBD2, 5 bases. Trimming removed 2 bases from V and 4 bases from J, with 21 bases in between. This CDR3 spans 17 amino acids. The germline V gene has CDR1 SGHAT and CDR2 FQNNGV. Here the CDR3 DNA reads TGTGCCAGCAGCTTATTGGACTTAGGCCAAGCGATTTACGAGCAGTACTTC. This gives the protein CASSLLDLGQAIYEQYF.

V usage is TRBV11-3 and J usage is TRBJ2-5; 9 positions match TRBD1. The CDR3 consists of 15 residues. Germline V lookup: CDR1 SGHNT, CDR2 YENEEA. Germline trimming cut 1 base from V and 0 bases from J; bases unmatched to any gene: 0. The CDR3 nucleotides are TGTGCCAGCAGCTTAGGGGACAGGGACCAAGAGACCCAGTACTTC. Encoded protein: CASSLGDRDQETQYF.

The chain joins TRBV27 to TRBJ2-7; TRBD1 matches at 7 bases. This CDR3 has 14 residues. Germline V gives CDR1 MNHEY, CDR2 SMNVEV (reference sequence). V gave up 7 bases and J gave up 0 bases; unmatched junction bases: 6. The CDR3 region has the DNA TGTGCCAGCAAACAGGGGCCGACCTCCTACGAGCAGTACTTC. Residues: CASKQGPTSYEQYF.

The chain employs TRBV5-1 and TRBJ2-6; 7 bases are a match to TRBD1. The CDR3 sequence is 19 residues long. With V trimmed by 6 bases and J by 2 bases, 17 bases remained unmatched. CDR1 is SGHRS, CDR2 YFSETQ, per germline. The CDR3 is CASNELPGQLMTGANVLTF. DNA for the CDR3: TGCGCCAGCAATGAATTACCGGGACAGCTGATGACTGGGGCCAACGTCCTGACTTTC.

This clone occurred once. The gene calls are TRBV28 and TRBJ1-3; D perhaps matches TRBD1 (6 bases). The V end lost 3 bases, the J end lost 0 bases, and 15 bases lay between the germline ends. The CDR3 contains 17 residues. Germline V gene data show CDR1 as MDHEN and CDR2 as SYDVKM. Here the CDR3 DNA reads TGTGCCAGCAGTTTTGGGTCAGGGGTGAACTCTGGAAACACCATATATTTT. Its protein product is CASSFGSGVNSGNTIYF. Using reference TRBV28 and TRBJ1-3 for the parts outside the CDR3, the full variable domain is DVKVTQSSRYLVKRTGEKVFLECVQDMDHENMFWYRQDPGLGLRLIYFSYDVKMKEKGDIPEGYSVSREKKERFSLILESASTNQTSMYLCASSFGSGVNSGNTIYFGEGSWLTVV.

The chain is built from TRBV2 and TRBJ2-5; tentative D call: TRBD1 (6 bases). The V gene's germline CDR1 is SNHLY and CDR2 FYNNEI. CDR3 length: 16 residues. V gave up 1 base and J gave up 2 bases, with 14 bases separating them. The CDR3 nucleotides are TGTGCCAGCAGTGAAGGTTCAGGGGCCTGGCAAGAGACCCAGTACTTC. It yields the protein CASSEGSGAWQETQYF.

J is TRBJ2-5 and V is TRBV2, with a possible D match to TRBD1 (6 bases). Per the germline V gene, CDR1 is SNHLY and CDR2 is FYNNEI. The V gene lost 6 bases and the J gene lost 5 bases, with 16 bases spanning the gap. The CDR3 loop spans 14 amino acids. CDR3 region: CASRQGIEGETQYF. The CDR3 DNA sequence: TGTGCCAGCAGGCAGGGGATTGAAGGGGAGACCCAGTACTTC.

The table lists this clone with a few counts. The V and J genes are TRBV18 and TRBJ2-7, with D tentatively TRBD1 (6 bases). The CDR3 is 15 amino acids. V was trimmed by 2 bases and J by 3 bases, leaving 14 bases between them. Germline assignment: CDR1 KGHSH and CDR2 LQKENI. CDR3 DNA: TGTGCCAGCTCACCAAATACAGGGAACGGCTACGAGCAGTACTTC. Its protein product is CASSPNTGNGYEQYF.